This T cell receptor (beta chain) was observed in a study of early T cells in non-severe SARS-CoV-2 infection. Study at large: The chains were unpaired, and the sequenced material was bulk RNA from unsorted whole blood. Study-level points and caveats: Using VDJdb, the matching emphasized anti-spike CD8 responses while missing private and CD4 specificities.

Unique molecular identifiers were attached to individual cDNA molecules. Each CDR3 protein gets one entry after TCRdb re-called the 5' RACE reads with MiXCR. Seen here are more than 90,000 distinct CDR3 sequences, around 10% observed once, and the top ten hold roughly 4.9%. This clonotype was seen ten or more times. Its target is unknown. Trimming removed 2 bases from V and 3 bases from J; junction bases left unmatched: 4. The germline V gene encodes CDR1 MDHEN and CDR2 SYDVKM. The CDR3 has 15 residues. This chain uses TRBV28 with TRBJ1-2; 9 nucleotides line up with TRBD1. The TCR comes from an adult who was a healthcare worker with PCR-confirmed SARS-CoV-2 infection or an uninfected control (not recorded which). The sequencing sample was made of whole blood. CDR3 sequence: CASSLGTGGDYGYTF. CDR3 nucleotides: TGTGCCAGCAGTTTAGGCACAGGGGGCGACTATGGCTACACCTTC.